What follows are 8 T cell receptor beta chains derived from one specimen sequenced in a study of Ad26.COV2.S vaccination and SARS-CoV-2 variants. Sequencing used immunoSEQ multiplex PCR; TCRdb keeps in-frame clones, though not all of them. The profile shows 300,000 to 400,000 clones, about 85% of them singletons. Treatment: some 19 received Ad26.COV2.S at low or high dose, single or two shots; 5 received placebo; per-sample allocation not given. Samples came from day 63 after the first vaccine or placebo injection. This specimen consisted of peripheral blood, obtained in a trial of Ad26.COV2.S vaccine versus placebo. Receptors were obtained from a person aged 18-65 years who received the Ad26.COV2.S COVID-19 vaccine or a placebo.

This clone was seen a single time. This chain links TRBV27 with TRBJ2-4, with a tentative D call TRBD2 (6 bases). The CDR3 sequence is 14 residues long. V lost 1 base to trimming and J lost 3 bases, with 7 bases between them. In germline, CDR1 is MNHEY, CDR2 SMNVEV (reference sequence). CDR3 sequence reads: CASSLLGGKNIQYF. CDR3 in DNA: TGTGCCAGCAGTTTATTGGGGGGCAAAAACATTCAGTACTTC.

The CDR3 sequence: CASSYSQRNQPQHF. CDR3 sequence (DNA): TGTGCCAGCAGTTACTCTCAGAGGAATCAGCCCCAGCATTTT. The rearrangement joins TRBV6-5 to TRBJ1-5; no clear D. CDR3 length: 14 amino acids. V dropped 0 bases and J dropped 4 bases, with 7 bases sitting between them. Germline V gene lookup returns CDR1 MNHEY and CDR2 SVGAGI.

This clone was picked up a small number of times. V and J are TRBV2 and TRBJ2-5; D is possibly TRBD2 (6 bases). V lost 11 bases to trimming and J lost 5 bases, with 18 bases between them. In germline, CDR1 is SNHLY, CDR2 FYNNEI. CDR3 length: 13 amino acids. The DNA for the CDR3 is TGTGCCTCTGTGACCCCCCGGGGGGAGACCCAGTACTTC. Its translation is CASVTPRGETQYF.

V is TRBV7-2 and J is TRBJ1-1; TRBD1 matches 10 bases. The CDR3 has 14 amino acids. Germline trimming cut 4 bases from V and 10 bases from J; bases unmatched to any gene: 9. The germline gives CDR1 SGHTA, CDR2 FQGNSA. CDR3 amino acids: CASSSRTGGGAAFF. The CDR3 DNA sequence: TGTGCCAGCAGCTCTAGGACAGGGGGGGGTGCAGCTTTCTTT.

V gene TRBV27 combines with J gene TRBJ2-7; D gene ambiguous. Trimming removed 4 bases at V and 3 bases at J, with 10 bases between. CDR3 size: 13 residues. The V gene's germline CDR1 is MNHEY and CDR2 SMNVEV (reference sequence). CDR3 sequence reads: CASSSTDYYEQYF. The CDR3 DNA reads TGTGCCAGCAGTTCTACAGATTACTACGAGCAGTACTTC.

The CDR3 nucleotides read TGTGCCAGCAGCCAAAGTTTGGGGGAGCAGTACTTC. Translation: CASSQSLGEQYF. The J gene is TRBJ2-7, the V gene TRBV7-2, with unresolved D. V lost 5 bases, J lost 7 bases, and 12 bases lay in between. CDR1 is SGHTA, CDR2 FQGNSA, per germline. The length of the CDR3 is 12 residues.

The rearrangement joins TRBV15 to TRBJ1-3, with D uncertain. CDR1 is LNHNV and CDR2 is YYDKDF in the germline V gene (reference sequence). V was shortened by 5 bases and J by 8 bases, with 16 bases between the two germline ends. The CDR3 is made up of 14 amino acids. CDR3 DNA sequence: TGTGCCACCAGCTCCGAGTGGTCTGCGGACACCATATATTTT. This codes for CATSSEWSADTIYF.

This clone was recorded only once. This sequence joins TRBV28 and TRBJ2-1, with D hard to call. Germline CDR1 is MDHEN and CDR2 is SYDVKM. V was trimmed by 4 bases and J by 4 bases, leaving 17 bases between them. CDR3 size: 16 residues. DNA for the CDR3: TGTGCCAGCAGTTCGGGTTCTGCGAAGGGTTACAATGAGCAGTTCTTC. This gives the protein CASSSGSAKGYNEQFF.